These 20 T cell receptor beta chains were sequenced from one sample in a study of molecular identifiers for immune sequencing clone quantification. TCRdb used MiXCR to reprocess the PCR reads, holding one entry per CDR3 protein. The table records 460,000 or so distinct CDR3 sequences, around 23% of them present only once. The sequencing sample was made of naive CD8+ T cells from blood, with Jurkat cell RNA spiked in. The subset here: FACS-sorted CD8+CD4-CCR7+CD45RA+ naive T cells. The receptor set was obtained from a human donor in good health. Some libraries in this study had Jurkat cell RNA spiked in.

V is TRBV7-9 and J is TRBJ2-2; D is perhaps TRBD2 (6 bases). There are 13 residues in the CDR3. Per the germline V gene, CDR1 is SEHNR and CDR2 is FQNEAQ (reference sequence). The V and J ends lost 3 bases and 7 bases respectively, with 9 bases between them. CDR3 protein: CASSLGLDGELFF. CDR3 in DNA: TGTGCCAGCAGCTTGGGACTTGACGGGGAGCTGTTTTTT.

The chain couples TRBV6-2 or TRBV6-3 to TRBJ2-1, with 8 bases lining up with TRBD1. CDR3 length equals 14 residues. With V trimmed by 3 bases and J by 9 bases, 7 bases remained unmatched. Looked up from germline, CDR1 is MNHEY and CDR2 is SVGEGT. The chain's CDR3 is CASSYPGGLGEQFF. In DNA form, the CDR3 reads TGTGCCAGCAGTTATCCAGGGGGCTTGGGTGAGCAGTTCTTC.

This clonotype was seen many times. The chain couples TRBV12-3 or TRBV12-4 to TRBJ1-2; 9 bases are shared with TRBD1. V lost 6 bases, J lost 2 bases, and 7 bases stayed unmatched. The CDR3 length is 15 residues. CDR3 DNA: TGTGCCAGCAGAACCCCGGGACAGGGAAACTATGGCTACACCTTC. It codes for CASRTPGQGNYGYTF.

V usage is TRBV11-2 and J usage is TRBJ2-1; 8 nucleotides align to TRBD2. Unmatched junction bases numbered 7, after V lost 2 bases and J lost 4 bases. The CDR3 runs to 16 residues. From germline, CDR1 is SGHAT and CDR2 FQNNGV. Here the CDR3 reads CASSLFAGGLYNEQFF. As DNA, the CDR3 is TGTGCCAGCAGCTTATTCGCGGGAGGCTTGTACAATGAGCAGTTCTTC.

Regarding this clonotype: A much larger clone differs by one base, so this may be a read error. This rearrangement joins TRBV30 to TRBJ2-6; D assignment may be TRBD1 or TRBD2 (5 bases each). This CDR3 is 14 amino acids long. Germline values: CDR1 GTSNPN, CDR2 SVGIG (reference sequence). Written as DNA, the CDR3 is TGTGCCTGGAGTGGGGGAGCTGGGGCCAACGCCCTGACTTTC. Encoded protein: CAWSGGAGANALTF.

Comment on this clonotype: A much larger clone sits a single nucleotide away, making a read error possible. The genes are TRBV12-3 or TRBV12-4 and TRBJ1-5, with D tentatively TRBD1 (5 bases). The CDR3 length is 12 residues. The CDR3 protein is CTSSGTPESQHF. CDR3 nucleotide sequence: TGTACCAGCAGTGGGACCCCCGAGTCCCAGCATTTT.

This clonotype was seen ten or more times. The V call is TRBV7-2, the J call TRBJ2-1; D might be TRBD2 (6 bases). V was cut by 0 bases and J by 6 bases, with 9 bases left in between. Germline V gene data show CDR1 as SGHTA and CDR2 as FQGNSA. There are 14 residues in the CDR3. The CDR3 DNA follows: TGTGCCAGCAGCTTAGCGCCCGGGGGCAATGAGCAGTTCTTC. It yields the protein CASSLAPGGNEQFF.

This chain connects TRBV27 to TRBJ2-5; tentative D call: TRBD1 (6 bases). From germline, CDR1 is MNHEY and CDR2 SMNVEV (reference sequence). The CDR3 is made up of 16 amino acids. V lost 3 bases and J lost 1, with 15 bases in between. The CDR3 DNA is TGTGCCAGCAGTTTCAGGGGTAGGGCCTTCCAAGAGACCCAGTACTTC. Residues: CASSFRGRAFQETQYF.

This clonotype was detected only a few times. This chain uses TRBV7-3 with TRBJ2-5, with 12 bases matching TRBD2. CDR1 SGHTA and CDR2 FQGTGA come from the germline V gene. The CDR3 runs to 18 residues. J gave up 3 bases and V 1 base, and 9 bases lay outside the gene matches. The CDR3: CASSLRGELAGGKETQYF. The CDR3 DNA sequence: TGTGCCAGCAGCTTAAGAGGGGAACTAGCGGGAGGAAAAGAGACCCAGTACTTC.

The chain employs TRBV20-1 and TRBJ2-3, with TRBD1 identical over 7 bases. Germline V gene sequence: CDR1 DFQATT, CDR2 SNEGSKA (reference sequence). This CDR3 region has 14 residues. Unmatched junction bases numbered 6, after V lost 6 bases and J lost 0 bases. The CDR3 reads CSAVDRESTDTQYF. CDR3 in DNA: TGCAGTGCCGTTGACAGGGAGAGCACAGATACGCAGTATTTT.

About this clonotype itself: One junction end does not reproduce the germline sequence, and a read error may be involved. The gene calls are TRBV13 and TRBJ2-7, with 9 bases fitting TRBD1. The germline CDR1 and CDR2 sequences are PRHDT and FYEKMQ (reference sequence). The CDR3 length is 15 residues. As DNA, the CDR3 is TGTGCCGGCAGCCCCGGACAGGGGAGGGTCTACGAGCAGTACTTC. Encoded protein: CAGSPGQGRVYEQYF.

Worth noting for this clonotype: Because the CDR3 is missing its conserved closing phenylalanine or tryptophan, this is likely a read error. CDR3 region: CASRAGGWKTQYL. In DNA form, the CDR3 reads TGTGCCAGCAGAGCAGGGGGGTGGAAGACCCAGTACCTC. This chain connects TRBV27 to TRBJ2-5; tentative D call: TRBD1 (7 bases). This CDR3 is built from 13 residues. V was cut by 6 bases and J by 6 bases, with 14 bases left in between. Looked up from germline, CDR1 is MNHEY and CDR2 is SMNVEV (reference sequence).

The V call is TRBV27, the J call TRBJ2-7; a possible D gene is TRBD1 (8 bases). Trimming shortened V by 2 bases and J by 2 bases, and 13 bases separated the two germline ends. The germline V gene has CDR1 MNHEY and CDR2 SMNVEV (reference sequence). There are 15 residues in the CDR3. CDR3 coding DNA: TGTGCCAGCAGTTTAGGACAGGGAGGGGCCTACGAGCAGTACTTC. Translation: CASSLGQGGAYEQYF.

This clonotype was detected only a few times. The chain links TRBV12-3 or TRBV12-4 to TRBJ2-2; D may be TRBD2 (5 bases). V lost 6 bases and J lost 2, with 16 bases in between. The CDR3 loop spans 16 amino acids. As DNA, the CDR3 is TGTGCCAGCAGCCGCCCTTTACTAGGAAACACCGGGGAGCTGTTTTTT. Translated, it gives CASSRPLLGNTGELFF.

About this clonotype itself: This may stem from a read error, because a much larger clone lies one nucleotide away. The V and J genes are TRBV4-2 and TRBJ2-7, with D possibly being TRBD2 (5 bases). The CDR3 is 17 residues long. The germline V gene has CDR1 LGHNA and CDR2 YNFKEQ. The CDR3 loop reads CASSQSLGGSSSYELYF. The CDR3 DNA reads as TGTGCCAGCAGCCAATCCTTGGGCGGGTCGAGCTCCTACGAGCTGTACTTC.

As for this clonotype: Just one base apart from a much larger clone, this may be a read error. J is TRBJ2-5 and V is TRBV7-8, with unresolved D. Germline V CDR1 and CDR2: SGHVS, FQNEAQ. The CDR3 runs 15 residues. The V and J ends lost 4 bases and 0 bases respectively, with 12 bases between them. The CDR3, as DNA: TGTGCCAGCAGCTGGCCGGTACTTCACCAAGAGACCCAGTACTTC. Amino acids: CASSWPVLHQETQYF.

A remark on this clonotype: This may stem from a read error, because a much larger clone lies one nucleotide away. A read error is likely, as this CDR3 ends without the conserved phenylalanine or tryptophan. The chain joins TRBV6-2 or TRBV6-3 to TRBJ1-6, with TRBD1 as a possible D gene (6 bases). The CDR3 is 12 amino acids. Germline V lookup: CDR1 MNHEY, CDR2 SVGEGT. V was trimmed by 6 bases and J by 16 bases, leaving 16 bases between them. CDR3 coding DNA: TGTGCCAGCAGGACGACAGGTCCTCTGCTCCACCTT. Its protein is CASRTTGPLLHL.

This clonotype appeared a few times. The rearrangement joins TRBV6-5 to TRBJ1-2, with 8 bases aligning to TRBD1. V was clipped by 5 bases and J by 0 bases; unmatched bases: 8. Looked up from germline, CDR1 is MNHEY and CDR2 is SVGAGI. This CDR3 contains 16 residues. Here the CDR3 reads CASSPSMTGANYGYTF. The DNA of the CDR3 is TGTGCCAGCAGTCCTTCGATGACAGGGGCTAACTATGGCTACACCTTC.

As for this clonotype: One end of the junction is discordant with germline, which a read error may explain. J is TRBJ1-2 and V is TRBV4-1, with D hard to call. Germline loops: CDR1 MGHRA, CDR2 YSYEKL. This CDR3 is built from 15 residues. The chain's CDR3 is CASSYRASANYGCTF. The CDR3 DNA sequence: TGCGCCAGCAGCTACCGGGCCTCAGCTAACTATGGCTGCACCTTC.

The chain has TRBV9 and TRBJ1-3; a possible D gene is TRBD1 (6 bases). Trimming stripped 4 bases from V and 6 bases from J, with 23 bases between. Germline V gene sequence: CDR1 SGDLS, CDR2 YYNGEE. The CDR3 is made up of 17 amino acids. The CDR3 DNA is TGTGCCAGCAGCTCCACCGGGACAAGGGGACCTGCAAACACCATATATTTT. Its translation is CASSSTGTRGPANTIYF.